This is a list of T cell receptor beta chains from one sample in a study of cytomegalovirus exposure and HLA in healthy donors. Using immunoSEQ multiplex PCR, the repertoire was profiled, and TCRdb retains in-frame clones only, with some absent. The specimen's table records about 88,000 clones. Sequenced input: PBMCs. Receptor source: a girl aged 5-17 years in good health and CMV-seropositive. The CDR3 runs from the conserved cysteine through the conserved F or W. The D gene is left open where the match is weak.

J | V | D | DNA | CDR3
TRBJ1-6 | TRBV7-2 | . | TGTGCCAGCAGCTTAGGTTCTCTTAATTCACCCCTCCACTTT | CASSLGSLNSPLHF
TRBJ2-3 | TRBV11-2 | . | TGTGCCAGCAGCCCCCGGGGCACAGATACGCAGTATTTT | CASSPRGTDTQYF
TRBJ2-1 | TRBV5-1 | . | TGCGCCAGCAGTTTTCAGGGTTATGAGCAGTTCTTC | CASSFQGYEQFF
TRBJ2-3 | TRBV19 | . | TGTGCCAGTAGTATAGGACTGACAGATAAGCAGTATTTT | CASSIGLTDKQYF
TRBJ2-7 | TRBV4-2 | . | TGTGCCAGCAGCCACTCGATCACTTACGACGAGCAGTACTTC | CASSHSITYDEQYF
TRBJ2-1 | TRBV4-1 | TRBD2 | TGCGCCAGCAGCGTACTAGCGGGGGCCGACAATGAGCAGTTCTTC | CASSVLAGADNEQFF
TRBJ1-1 | TRBV19 | . | TGTGCCAGTAGCCCCCTGACAGGCTTCATGAACACTGAAGCTTTCTTT | CASSPLTGFMNTEAFF
TRBJ2-1 | TRBV6-5 | . | TGTGCCAGCAGACTAGGGGGGGTCCAAGCCAATGAGCAGTTCTTC | CASRLGGVQANEQFF
TRBJ1-1 | TRBV5-1 | . | TGCGCCAGCAGCCCGACGGGACACCAGAACACTGAAGCTTTCTTT | CASSPTGHQNTEAFF
TRBJ1-1 | TRBV27 | TRBD1 | TGTGCCAGCAGTCTCTATACAGGGGCGAACACTGAAGCTTTCTTT | CASSLYTGANTEAFF
TRBJ2-4 | TRBV29-1 | TRBD1 | TGCAGCGTTGAAGGGTACAGGGGATCCAAAAACATTCAGTACTTC | CSVEGYRGSKNIQYF
TRBJ2-7 | TRBV6-4 | TRBD1 | TGTGCCAGCATCCAACCGGGACAGGGGGCTACTCCTAACGCGTCCGAGCAGTACTTC | CASIQPGQGATPNASEQYF
TRBJ1-3 | TRBV4-3 | TRBD1 | TGCGCCAGCAGCCAAATGGCAGGGGGGACTGGAAACACCATATATTTT | CASSQMAGGTGNTIYF
TRBJ2-3 | TRBV7-9 | TRBD2 | TGTGCCAGCAGTTCTAGCGGGGGGGCTCGGGATACGCAGTATTTT | CASSSSGGARDTQYF
TRBJ2-5 | TRBV10-3 | . | TGTGCCATCAGTGGGCCGATGGAGACCCAGTACTTC | CAISGPMETQYF
TRBJ1-6 | TRBV7-2 | TRBD1 | TGTGCCAGCAGCTTAGCCAGGACAGGGCATTCACCCCTCCACTTT | CASSLARTGHSPLHF
TRBJ1-6 | TRBV13 | TRBD1 | TGTGCCAGCAGCTCAAGGACAGGGATGGTGCCCCTCCACTTT | CASSSRTGMVPLHF
TRBJ1-4 | TRBV10-3 | . | TGTGCCATCAGTGAGGTTGGGGCGGGAACGAATGAAAAACTGTTTTTT | CAISEVGAGTNEKLFF
TRBJ2-2 | TRBV7-6 | . | TGTGCCAGCAGCTCGGAGGGGGCCGGGAACACCGGGGAGCTGTTTTTT | CASSSEGAGNTGELFF
TRBJ1-2 | TRBV19 | TRBD1 | TGTGCCAGTAGCTTGCGGGACAGGGCAGATGGCTACACCTTC | CASSLRDRADGYTF
TRBJ1-1 | TRBV15 | TRBD1 | TGTGCCACCAGCAAGACAGGGACATGGGGCACTGAAGCTTTCTTT | CATSKTGTWGTEAFF
TRBJ2-1 | TRBV13 | . | TGTGCCAGCAGCCCGCAAGGGACTGCAGTAAATGAGCAGTTCTTC | CASSPQGTAVNEQFF
TRBJ2-5 | TRBV30 | . | TGTGCCTGGAGTGTACAGGATTTAGTTGGCCGGGAGACCCAGTACTTC | CAWSVQDLVGRETQYF
TRBJ1-6 | TRBV4-3 | . | TGCGCCAGCAGCCAAGTAGTCAGGGGTCATTCACCCCTCCACTTT | CASSQVVRGHSPLHF
TRBJ1-6 | TRBV6-1 | TRBD1 | TGTGCCAGCAGTGAAGCGAGAACAGGGGTGGGATCACCCCTCCACTTT | CASSEARTGVGSPLHF
TRBJ2-7 | TRBV19 | . | TGTGCCAGTAGTTCTCCAGGGGCCTACGAGCAGTACTTC | CASSSPGAYEQYF
TRBJ1-2 | TRBV7-9 | . | TGTGCCAGCAGCTCGGTTGGCTACACCTTC | CASSSVGYTF
TRBJ2-1 | TRBV4-2 | TRBD1 | TGTGCCAGCAGCCGAACGACAGGGGGCTCCTACAATGAGCAGTTCTTC | CASSRTTGGSYNEQFF
TRBJ2-3 | TRBV5-6 | . | TGTGCCAGCAGCTTGGATTCGGATACGCAGTATTTT | CASSLDSDTQYF
TRBJ2-2 | TRBV18 | TRBD1 | TGTGCCAGCTCACCATTCCTCTTGACAGGGTCGAACACCGGGGAGCTGTTTTTT | CASSPFLLTGSNTGELFF
TRBJ1-4 | TRBV11-2 | . | TGTGCCAGCAGGGCAGGGACTAATGAAAAACTGTTTTTT | CASRAGTNEKLFF
TRBJ2-7 | TRBV5-1 | . | TGCGCCAGCAGCTTGGAACCGACGGAGACCTACGAGCAGTACTTC | CASSLEPTETYEQYF
TRBJ2-3 | TRBV14 | . | TGTGCCAGCAGCCAATACACAGATACGCAGTATTTT | CASSQYTDTQYF
TRBJ2-2 | TRBV6-5 | TRBD1 | TGTGCCAGCAGCAGGGGGCCCGGGGAGCTGTTTTTT | CASSRGPGELFF
TRBJ1-3 | TRBV5-4 | . | TGTGCCAGCAGCTCCAAAGGGGTATCGGTGTATGGAAACACCATATATTTT | CASSSKGVSVYGNTIYF
TRBJ1-2 | TRBV19 | . | TGTGCCAGTAGTGGTGACTACTATGGCTACACCTTC | CASSGDYYGYTF
TRBJ2-7 | TRBV4-1 | TRBD1 | TGCGCCAGCAGCCAAGCTGAGGGGGCGGCGAAGGAGCAGTACTTC | CASSQAEGAAKEQYF
TRBJ1-3 | TRBV4-2 | . | TGTGCCAGCAGCCAAGACAGAGGCTCTGGAAACACCATATATTTT | CASSQDRGSGNTIYF
TRBJ2-7 | TRBV6-5 | . | TGTGCCAGCCTTACCAGGTACGAGCAGTACTTC | CASLTRYEQYF
TRBJ2-1 | TRBV4-3 | TRBD2 | TGCGCCAGCAGCCAAGGTGCGGGGGGACTACACAATGAGCAGTTCTTC | CASSQGAGGLHNEQFF
TRBJ1-6 | TRBV9 | TRBD1 | TGTGCCAGCAGCTCAACAGGGGGCTCTGATTCACCCCTCCACTTT | CASSSTGGSDSPLHF
TRBJ2-1 | TRBV25-1 | . | TGTGCCAGCAGTGAATCCGACAATGAGCAGTTCTTC | CASSESDNEQFF
TRBJ1-2 | TRBV28 | TRBD1 | TGTGCCAGCAGTTTAGGGGGACAGGGGGCAGGTGGCTACACCTTC | CASSLGGQGAGGYTF
TRBJ1-2 | TRBV30 | . | TGTGCCTGGAGCCCCGGACAGACCGCCTATGGCTACACCTTC | CAWSPGQTAYGYTF
TRBJ1-1 | TRBV6-1 | . | TGTGCCAGCAGTGAAGAGCCAGGGTTGAACACTGAAGCTTTCTTT | CASSEEPGLNTEAFF